One sample yielded the 23 T cell receptor beta chains listed below, sequenced in a study of identifying expanded T cells in peripheral blood. The assay was immunoSEQ multiplex PCR, and TCRdb's table has in-frame clones only and misses some. The sample shows approximately 100,000 clones, about 89% of them seen only once. Specimen: blood. The receptors were sampled from a person between 18 and 70 years old in good health.

The CDR3 DNA reads as TGTGCCAGCAGCGCGAACCAGGGTGGCAATTCACCCCTCCACTTT. Translating gives CASSANQGGNSPLHF. The chain uses TRBV9 and TRBJ1-6; TRBD1 is a possible D gene (5 bases). In germline, CDR1 is SGDLS, CDR2 YYNGEE. Trimming pared 3 bases from V and 7 bases from J, leaving 14 bases between. CDR3 length equals 15 residues.

The chain couples TRBV5-1 to TRBJ2-3; TRBD1 might be the D (6 bases). Germline V gene sequence: CDR1 SGHRS, CDR2 YFSETQ. The V end lost 2 bases, the J end lost 6 bases, and 16 bases lay between the germline ends. CDR3 length: 15 residues. The CDR3 DNA follows: TGCGCCAGCAGCTTCACCGGGACACCCCCCGATACGCAGTATTTT. As protein: CASSFTGTPPDTQYF.

This rearrangement joins TRBV28 to TRBJ2-3, with D possibly matching TRBD1 (5 bases). V lost 5 bases and J lost 0, with 12 bases in between. This CDR3 comprises 15 residues. The germline CDR1 and CDR2 sequences are MDHEN and SYDVKM. CDR3 sequence reads: CASSPGSYSTDTQYF. CDR3 coding DNA: TGTGCCAGCAGTCCAGGGTCCTACAGCACAGATACGCAGTATTTT.

The V call is TRBV5-1, the J call TRBJ2-2, with D perhaps matching TRBD1 (5 bases). Germline values: CDR1 SGHRS, CDR2 YFSETQ. Trimming stripped 0 bases from V and 7 bases from J, with 13 bases between. This CDR3 has 15 amino acids. In DNA, the CDR3 is TGCGCCAGCAGCTTGGGGCAGGGAACAATCGGGGAGCTGTTTTTT. It is translated as CASSLGQGTIGELFF.

This chain connects TRBV4-2 to TRBJ2-1, with D perhaps matching TRBD2 (7 bases). This CDR3 comprises 15 residues. CDR1 and CDR2 (germline): LGHNA, YNFKEQ. Trimming took 8 bases from V and 10 from J, leaving 24 bases between them. The CDR3 nucleotides read TGTGCCAGCGCCTACGGGGGGCCCGAAAGGTCAGAGCAGTTCTTC. This gives the protein CASAYGGPERSEQFF.

The chain joins TRBV18 to TRBJ1-5; 10 nucleotides agree with TRBD1. J gave up 2 bases and V 2 bases, and 0 bases lay outside the gene matches. Germline V CDR1 and CDR2: KGHSH, LQKENI. CDR3 length: 15 residues. CDR3 DNA sequence: TGTGCCAGCTCACCAGGACAGGGGGGCAATCAGCCCCAGCATTTT. Translated, it gives CASSPGQGGNQPQHF.

The chain links TRBV7-6 to TRBJ2-3, with 7 bases fitting TRBD1. Germline loops: CDR1 SGHVS, CDR2 FNYEAQ. The CDR3 totals 15 residues. Trimming cost V 0 bases and J 4 bases; bases outside gene matches: 4. The CDR3 DNA follows: TGTGCCAGCAGCTTAGCGACAGGGAGTTCAGATACGCAGTATTTT. Its translation: CASSLATGSSDTQYF.

V usage is TRBV10-3 and J usage is TRBJ2-2; perhaps TRBD1 as D (6 bases). The CDR3 length is 13 residues. Trimming took 6 bases from V and 4 from J, leaving 9 bases between them. CDR1 and CDR2 (germline): ENHRY, SYGVKD. The CDR3 here is CAIRGQPTGELFF. CDR3 sequence (DNA): TGTGCCATCAGAGGACAGCCCACCGGGGAGCTGTTTTTT.

V gene TRBV4-3 combines with J gene TRBJ2-5; D is tentatively TRBD1 or TRBD2 (5 bases each). Per germline, CDR1 LGHNA and CDR2 YSLEER. This CDR3 region has 13 residues. Between the trimmed V and J ends, which lost 0 bases and 5 bases, there was a span of 7 bases. The DNA of the CDR3 is TGCGCCAGCAGCCAAGACTGGGGGGAGACCCAGTACTTC. It specifies CASSQDWGETQYF.

This chain connects TRBV28 to TRBJ1-2; D not certain. The CDR3 runs 15 residues. Per germline, CDR1 MDHEN and CDR2 SYDVKM. V lost 3 bases and J 4 bases, leaving 15 bases between the germline ends. In nucleotides, the CDR3 is TGTGCCAGCAGTTTCATGGCAGGCTCCCCCTATGGCTACACCTTC. Its protein product is CASSFMAGSPYGYTF.

This rearrangement joins TRBV10-3 to TRBJ2-5, with a tentative D call TRBD2 (6 bases). Between the trimmed V and J ends, which lost 0 bases and 2 bases, there was a span of 10 bases. CDR1 is ENHRY and CDR2 is SYGVKD in the germline V gene. This CDR3 region has 15 residues. CDR3 sequence reads: CAISESGGLQETQYF. CDR3 bases: TGTGCCATCAGTGAGTCGGGGGGTTTACAAGAGACCCAGTACTTC.

CDR3 sequence (DNA): TGTGCCAGCAGCCATTCCCTTGGGACGCAGTATTTT. Translating it yields CASSHSLGTQYF. This rearrangement joins TRBV14 to TRBJ2-3, with no clear D. This CDR3 spans 12 amino acids. Germline loops: CDR1 SGHDN, CDR2 FVKESK. Trimming removed 3 bases from V and 9 bases from J, with 10 bases in between.

The chain employs TRBV7-2 and TRBJ2-7, with 8 positions matching TRBD1. The CDR3 is 14 amino acids. V was clipped by 7 bases and J by 5 bases; unmatched bases: 10. Per the germline V gene, CDR1 is SGHTA and CDR2 is FQGNSA. In nucleotides, the CDR3 is TGTGCCAGCACGACAGGGGAGGCTTTACACGAGCAGTACTTC. Translating it yields CASTTGEALHEQYF.

The CDR3 DNA is TGTGCCAGCAGTGCGGGACCTTATAATTCACCCCTCCACTTT. It is translated as CASSAGPYNSPLHF. This chain links TRBV6-1 with TRBJ1-6, with TRBD1 as a possible D gene (5 bases). V shed 4 bases and J shed 4 bases, with 8 bases lying between them. The CDR3 length is 14 residues. From germline, CDR1 is MNHNS and CDR2 SASEGT.

This clone was counted once. The chain employs TRBV2 and TRBJ2-6, with D perhaps given as TRBD1 or TRBD2 (7 bases each). Per germline, CDR1 SNHLY and CDR2 FYNNEI. The CDR3 contains 20 residues. The germline V and J ends were trimmed by 4 bases and 0 bases, with 22 bases remaining between them. CDR3 DNA: TGTGCCAGCAGTGTTCTCAGGGGGACTAACCCGAGCTCTGGGGCCAACGTCCTGACTTTC. This translates into CASSVLRGTNPSSGANVLTF. Using reference TRBV2 and TRBJ2-6 for the parts outside the CDR3, the full variable domain is EPEVTQTPSHQVTQMGQEVILRCVPISNHLYFYWYRQILGQKVEFLVSFYNNEISEKSEIFDDQFSVERPDGSNFTLKIRSTKLEDSAMYFCASSVLRGTNPSSGANVLTFGAGSRLTVL.

V and J are TRBV7-2 and TRBJ1-1; 8 bases map to TRBD1. Germline V gives CDR1 SGHTA, CDR2 FQGNSA. The trim removed 2 bases at V and 3 bases at J, leaving 11 bases unmatched. This CDR3 comprises 17 residues. The CDR3 is CASSLNPDRAGDTEAFF. The CDR3 nucleotides are TGTGCCAGCAGCTTAAACCCGGACAGGGCGGGAGACACTGAAGCTTTCTTT. The variable domain in full, completed from reference TRBV7-2 and TRBJ1-1, reads GAGVSQSPSNKVTEKGKDVELRCDPISGHTALYWYRQSLGQGLEFLIYFQGNSAPDKSGLPSDRFSAERTGGSVSTLTIQRTQQEDSAVYLCASSLNPDRAGDTEAFFGQGTRLTVV.

V and J are TRBV2 and TRBJ2-1; 10 nucleotides match TRBD2. This CDR3 has 17 amino acids. CDR1 SNHLY and CDR2 FYNNEI come from the germline V gene. The trim removed 8 bases at V and 5 bases at J, leaving 15 bases unmatched. The CDR3 region is CASWSASGGKSDNEQFF. DNA for the CDR3: TGTGCCAGCTGGTCGGCTAGCGGGGGAAAAAGTGACAATGAGCAGTTCTTC.

This clone has a handful of counts. The chain combines TRBV11-2 with TRBJ1-2; D call uncertain. In germline, CDR1 is SGHAT, CDR2 FQNNGV. V was trimmed by 2 bases and J by 5 bases, leaving 6 bases between them. There are 12 residues in the CDR3. The CDR3 region is CASSLRRYGYTF. CDR3 DNA sequence: TGTGCCAGCAGCTTAAGGCGTTATGGCTACACCTTC.

The gene calls are TRBV9 and TRBJ2-5; no definite D call. The V gene lost 2 bases and the J gene lost 2 bases, with 4 bases spanning the gap. The V gene's germline CDR1 is SGDLS and CDR2 YYNGEE. The CDR3 totals 12 residues. The DNA for the CDR3 is TGTGCCAGCAGCGTGGGGCAAGAGACCCAGTACTTC. It encodes CASSVGQETQYF.

This clone turned up a few times. The J gene is TRBJ1-4, the V gene TRBV15, with D unresolved. V lost 0 bases and J lost 7, with 9 bases in between. Looked up from germline, CDR1 is LNHNV and CDR2 is YYDKDF (reference sequence). There are 14 residues in the CDR3. The CDR3 DNA sequence: TGTGCCACCAGCAGAGATCTGTTGTCTGAAAAACTGTTTTTT. It specifies CATSRDLLSEKLFF.

V usage is TRBV2 and J usage is TRBJ2-6, with unresolved D. Trimming cost V 7 bases and J 0 bases, with 7 bases left between them. Germline V lookup: CDR1 SNHLY, CDR2 FYNNEI. The CDR3 loop spans 14 amino acids. The CDR3 sequence is CASTLGSGANVLTF. The DNA of the CDR3 is TGTGCCAGCACTCTAGGCTCTGGGGCCAACGTCCTGACTTTC.

The chain is built from TRBV2 and TRBJ2-7, with D perhaps matching TRBD1 or TRBD2 (5 bases each). The CDR3 contains 13 residues. Trimming pared 11 bases from V and 3 bases from J, leaving 17 bases between. Germline CDR1 reads SNHLY; CDR2 reads FYNNEI. The CDR3: CAGRDRPYYEQYF. As DNA, the CDR3 is TGTGCCGGCCGGGACCGACCTTACTACGAGCAGTACTTC.

The chain combines TRBV4-2 with TRBJ1-5, with D unresolved. V lost 4 bases and J lost 4, with 8 bases in between. The V gene's germline CDR1 is LGHNA and CDR2 YNFKEQ. The CDR3 extends over 13 amino acids. The DNA of the CDR3 is TGTGCCAGCAGCCGGTGGGGAAATCAGCCCCAGCATTTT. This encodes CASSRWGNQPQHF.